This T cell receptor (beta chain) derives from a study of metastatic and nonmetastatic thyroid tumors. Study as a whole: Where malignant and benign thyroid patients were concerned, repertoires were compared across blood and tumor or nodule tissue. Overall study findings and caveats: A significant increase in TCR beta diversity was reportedly seen in malignant thyroid tumors relative to benign nodules, in blood and tumor.

This clone was found many times. Its specificity is not known. All patients were treatment-naive before thyroid surgery. V lost 6 bases to trimming and J lost 0 bases, with 9 bases between them. The CDR3 is 13 residues long. Germline CDR1 reads MNHEY; CDR2 reads SVGEGT. Per the study methods: What underpinned the distant-metastasis classifier for papillary thyroid cancer was the set of CDR3 differences across clinicopathological groups. TCRdb reassembled clones from the PCR reads with MiXCR. TCRdb's processing, not the authors' own work, is the source of the V and J calls. The sample comprises some 69,000 clones, around 14% of which are singletons, and about 7% rests with the top ten.

Sequencing was performed on blood. This chain uses TRBV6-2 or TRBV6-3 with TRBJ2-7; D gene uncertain. The TCR was taken from a male donor with papillary thyroid cancer or a benign thyroid nodule (not recorded which). Some clones in this sample may be carry-over from other donors' samples. The CDR3 region is CASSSHNSYEQYV. DNA of the CDR3: TGTGCCAGCAGCAGCCACAACTCCTACGAGCAGTACGTC.